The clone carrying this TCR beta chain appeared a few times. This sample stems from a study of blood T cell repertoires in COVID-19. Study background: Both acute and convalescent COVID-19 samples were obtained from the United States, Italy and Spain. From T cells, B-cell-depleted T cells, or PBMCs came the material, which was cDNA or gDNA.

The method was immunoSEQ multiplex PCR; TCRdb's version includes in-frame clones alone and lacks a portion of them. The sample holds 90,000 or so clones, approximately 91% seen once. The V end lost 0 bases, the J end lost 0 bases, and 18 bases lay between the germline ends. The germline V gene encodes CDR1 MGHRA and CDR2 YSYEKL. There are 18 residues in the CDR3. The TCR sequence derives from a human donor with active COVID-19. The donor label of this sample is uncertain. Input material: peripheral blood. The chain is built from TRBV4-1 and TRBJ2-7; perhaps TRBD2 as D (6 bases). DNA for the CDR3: TGCGCCAGCAGCCAAGATCGCGGGGAGCGAACGAACTCCTACGAGCAGTACTTC. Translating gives CASSQDRGERTNSYEQYF.